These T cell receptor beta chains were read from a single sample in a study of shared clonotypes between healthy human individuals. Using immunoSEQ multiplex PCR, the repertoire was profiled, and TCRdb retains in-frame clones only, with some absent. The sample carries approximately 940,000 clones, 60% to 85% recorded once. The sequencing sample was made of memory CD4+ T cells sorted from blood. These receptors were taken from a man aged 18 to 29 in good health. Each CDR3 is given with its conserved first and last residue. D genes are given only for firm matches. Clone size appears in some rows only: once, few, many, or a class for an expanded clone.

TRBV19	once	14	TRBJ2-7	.	CASRRDRASYEQYF	TGTGCCAGTAGAAGGGACCGGGCGTCCTACGAGCAGTACTTC
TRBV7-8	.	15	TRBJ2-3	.	CASSLVQVRLDTQYF	TGTGCCAGCAGCTTAGTGCAGGTCCGATTAGATACGCAGTATTTT
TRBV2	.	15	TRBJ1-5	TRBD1	CASSEGQGSNQPQHF	TGTGCCAGCAGCGAGGGACAGGGGAGCAATCAGCCCCAGCATTTT
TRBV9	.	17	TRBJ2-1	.	CASGDSWRSISYNEQFF	TGTGCCAGCGGGGATTCTTGGCGGAGCATCTCCTACAATGAGCAGTTCTTC
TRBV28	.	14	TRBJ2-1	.	CASVTGTLPNEQFF	TGTGCCAGCGTAACCGGGACCCTCCCCAATGAGCAGTTCTTC
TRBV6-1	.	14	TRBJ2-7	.	CASREDGRSYEQYF	TGTGCCAGCAGAGAGGACGGGAGATCCTACGAGCAGTACTTC
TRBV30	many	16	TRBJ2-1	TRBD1	CAWSVRGLPSYNEQFF	TGTGCCTGGAGTGTAAGGGGGCTCCCCTCCTACAATGAGCAGTTCTTC
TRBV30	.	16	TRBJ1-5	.	CAWSPRSGGGNQPQHF	TGTGCCTGGAGTCCCCGTTCCGGGGGAGGCAATCAGCCCCAGCATTTT
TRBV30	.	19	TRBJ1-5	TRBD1	CAWSVKPGQGPYSNQPQHF	TGTGCCTGGAGTGTAAAGCCGGGACAGGGGCCTTATAGCAATCAGCCCCAGCATTTT
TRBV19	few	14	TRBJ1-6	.	CASHPGRYNSPLHF	TGTGCCAGTCATCCCGGGAGGTATAATTCACCCCTCCACTTT
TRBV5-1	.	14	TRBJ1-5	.	CASSLDPSNQPQHF	TGCGCCAGCAGCTTGGATCCCTCCAATCAGCCCCAGCATTTT
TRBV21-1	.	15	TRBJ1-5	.	CASSLDRPSNQPQHF	TGTGCCAGCAGCCTGGACAGGCCGAGCAATCAGCCCCAGCATTTT
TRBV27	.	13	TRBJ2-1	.	CASSGQRGNEQFF	TGTGCCAGCAGCGGACAGAGGGGCAATGAGCAGTTCTTC
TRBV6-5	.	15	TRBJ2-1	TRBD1	CASSARDRGLREQFF	TGTGCCAGCAGTGCCCGGGACAGGGGGCTTCGGGAGCAGTTCTTC
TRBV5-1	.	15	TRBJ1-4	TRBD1	CASSSGTGSNEKLFF	TGCGCCAGCAGCTCCGGGACAGGGTCTAATGAAAAACTGTTTTTT
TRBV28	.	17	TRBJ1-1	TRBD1	CASSLLRQGAMNTEAFF	TGTGCCAGCAGTTTATTGAGGCAGGGGGCCATGAACACTGAAGCTTTCTTT